One sample yielded the 4 T cell receptor beta chains listed below, sequenced in a study of blood T cell repertoires in COVID-19. Sequencing used immunoSEQ multiplex PCR; TCRdb keeps in-frame clones, though not all of them. Altogether under 200,000 clones are present, just under 85% being singletons, with the ten largest covering roughly 8.4%. The sample was peripheral blood. These receptors were taken from a woman aged 80 or older with COVID-19, enrolled during active disease.

The V gene is TRBV27, the J gene TRBJ2-1, with 10 nucleotides matching TRBD1. The V gene end was trimmed by 4 bases and the J gene end by 5 bases; junction bases not matched to a gene: 8. Germline assignment: CDR1 MNHEY and CDR2 SMNVEV (reference sequence). The CDR3 is made up of 16 amino acids. CDR3 coding DNA: TGTGCCAGCAGTTCCGACAGGGGGCGAGGGAACAATGAGCAGTTCTTC. Residues: CASSSDRGRGNNEQFF.

The chain links TRBV5-6 to TRBJ2-1; a weak D match, TRBD2 (5 bases). Trimming removed 4 bases at V and 6 bases at J, with 14 bases between. CDR1 and CDR2 (germline): SGHDT, YYEEEE. This CDR3 has 14 amino acids. CDR3 loop: CASSPLTRSNEQFF. CDR3 nucleotides: TGTGCCAGCAGCCCTCTCACTAGGTCCAATGAGCAGTTCTTC.

The V gene is TRBV9, the J gene TRBJ2-4; the D is unclear. Trimming removed 4 bases at V and 3 bases at J, with 11 bases between. The V gene's germline CDR1 is SGDLS and CDR2 YYNGEE. The CDR3 extends over 14 amino acids. CDR3 protein: CASSPRVDKNIQYF. The DNA of the CDR3 is TGTGCCAGCAGCCCCCGCGTAGACAAAAACATTCAGTACTTC.

There are a few counts of this clone. This rearrangement joins TRBV5-1 to TRBJ2-7; 9 bases line up with TRBD1. Germline loops: CDR1 SGHRS, CDR2 YFSETQ. With V trimmed by 5 bases and J by 7 bases, 13 bases remained unmatched. The CDR3 is 15 amino acids. The CDR3 DNA follows: TGCGCCAGCAGTTTTCGATCGGGACAGGGCGGGGAGCAGTACTTC. Translating gives CASSFRSGQGGEQYF.